These 27 T cell receptor beta chains were all obtained from the same sample, sequenced in a study of blood T cell repertoires in COVID-19. Assay: immunoSEQ multiplex PCR; the TCRdb copy retains only in-frame clones and omits some. Here the sample spans some 200,000 clones, about nine tenths being singletons. Sequencing was done on a sample of PBMCs or T cells enriched from blood (not recorded which). These receptors were taken from a woman aged 25 to 39 who had recovered from COVID-19.

V gene TRBV30 combines with J gene TRBJ2-5; 7 nucleotides align to TRBD2. CDR1 and CDR2 from the germline V gene are GTSNPN and SVGIG (reference sequence). The CDR3 spans 13 residues. With 0 bases clipped from V and 4 bases from J, the junction kept 2 bases outside the gene matches. The CDR3 protein is CAWSVGGRETQYF. CDR3 DNA: TGTGCCTGGAGTGTGGGAGGGAGAGAGACCCAGTACTTC.

This clone was observed a single time. The rearrangement joins TRBV28 to TRBJ1-1; tentatively, D is TRBD1 (6 bases). The CDR3 contains 11 residues. Trimming removed 7 bases at V and 7 bases at J, with 10 bases between. CDR1 and CDR2 (germline): MDHEN, SYDVKM. The CDR3 DNA follows: TGTGCCAGCACCAGGGGTGGTGAAGCTTTCTTT. It translates to CASTRGGEAFF.

This chain joins TRBV11-2 and TRBJ1-2; D call uncertain. CDR1 is SGHAT and CDR2 is FQNNGV in the germline V gene. This CDR3 is 13 amino acids long. V gave up 8 bases and J gave up 0 bases, with 10 bases separating them. CDR3 coding DNA: TGTGCCAGCCAGGTCCCTCCTAACTATGGCTACACCTTC. Encoded protein: CASQVPPNYGYTF.

The gene calls are TRBV7-8 and TRBJ1-2; D unclear. The V gene lost 6 bases and the J gene lost 5 bases, with 19 bases spanning the gap. Germline-derived CDR1 and CDR2 are SGHVS and FQNEAQ. The CDR3 is 15 residues long. Here the CDR3 reads CASRPANRLVYGYTF. For the CDR3, the DNA is TGTGCCAGCAGACCGGCCAACAGATTGGTTTATGGCTACACCTTC. Supplemented by reference TRBV7-8 and TRBJ1-2, the full variable domain reads GAGVSQSPRYKVAKRGQDVALRCDPISGHVSLFWYQQALGQGPEFLTYFQNEAQLDKSGLPSDRFFAERPEGSVSTLKIQRTQQEDSAVYLCASRPANRLVYGYTFGSGTRLTVV.

A note on this clone: Different DNA sequences within this sample yield the same CDR3. The chain links TRBV15 to TRBJ1-1; 12 bases map to TRBD1. The CDR3 consists of 15 residues. V shed 5 bases, J shed 5 bases, and the junction held 6 bases outside the gene matches. Germline values: CDR1 LNHNV, CDR2 YYDKDF (reference sequence). The CDR3 sequence: CATSGRDRGRTEAFF. In DNA form, the CDR3 reads TGTGCCACCAGCGGCCGGGACAGGGGGCGAACTGAAGCTTTCTTT.

The chain has TRBV5-4 and TRBJ2-1; 8 nucleotides line up with TRBD2. Germline lookup yields CDR1 SGHNT and CDR2 YYREEE (reference sequence). V lost 4 bases and J lost 5; bases outside the gene matches: 8. The CDR3 has 15 amino acids. The CDR3 loop is CASSIAGLEDNEQFF. CDR3 DNA sequence: TGTGCCAGCAGCATAGCGGGGCTCGAGGACAATGAGCAGTTCTTC.

This clone has only a few counts. Other nucleotide sequences in the sample specify the same CDR3. V usage is TRBV2 and J usage is TRBJ2-7, with 9 positions matching TRBD1. CDR1 and CDR2 from the germline V gene are SNHLY and FYNNEI. With 4 bases clipped from V and 4 bases from J, the junction kept 8 bases outside the gene matches. The CDR3 length is 15 residues. DNA for the CDR3: TGTGCCAGCAGTGGTCCGGGACAGGGTCTGTACGAGCAGTACTTC. Translation gives CASSGPGQGLYEQYF.

V gene TRBV29-1 combines with J gene TRBJ2-1; D is unresolved. Looked up from germline, CDR1 is SQVTM and CDR2 is ANQGSEA. This CDR3 has 12 amino acids. CDR3 in amino acids: CSLTRSYNEQFF. The DNA of the CDR3 is TGCAGTCTCACTCGGTCCTACAATGAGCAGTTCTTC.

This sequence joins TRBV6-2 or TRBV6-3 and TRBJ2-3; TRBD2 matches 10 bases. There are 16 residues in the CDR3. Losses at the gene ends were 0 bases for V and 4 bases for J; bases not matched to a gene: 4. From germline, CDR1 is MNHEY and CDR2 SVGEGT. CDR3 sequence reads: CASSYSPSGSSDTQYF. The CDR3, as DNA: TGTGCCAGCAGTTACTCGCCTAGCGGGAGCTCAGATACGCAGTATTTT.

CDR3 DNA sequence: TGTGCCAGCAGACGGGTAACTGAAGCTTTCTTT. It codes for CASRRVTEAFF. J is TRBJ1-1 and V is TRBV28; D unresolved. V lost 6 bases, J lost 5 bases, and 7 bases lay in between. The germline gives CDR1 MDHEN, CDR2 SYDVKM. CDR3 size: 11 residues.

V is TRBV24-1 and J is TRBJ2-2, with 8 positions matching TRBD2. The germline CDR1 and CDR2 sequences are KGHDR and SFDVKD. CDR3 length: 18 amino acids. V dropped 4 bases and J dropped 5; count of bases not matched to a gene: 14. The CDR3 protein is CATSDPLAEALKTGELFF. CDR3 nucleotides: TGTGCCACCAGTGACCCACTAGCGGAGGCCCTTAAAACCGGGGAGCTGTTTTTT.

V usage is TRBV7-2 and J usage is TRBJ2-1, with TRBD2 identical over 12 bases. The CDR3 contains 17 residues. Per germline, CDR1 SGHTA and CDR2 FQGNSA. The J segment lost 5 bases and the V segment lost 1 base, leaving 6 bases of the junction unmatched. CDR3 bases: TGTGCCAGCAGCTTAGGGGGACTAGCGGGTCTCGACAATGAGCAGTTCTTC. This sequence encodes CASSLGGLAGLDNEQFF.

The chain combines TRBV2 with TRBJ2-1, with TRBD2 matching over 8 bases. The CDR3 is 17 residues long. J gave up 1 base and V 6 bases, and 11 bases lay outside the gene matches. Germline V CDR1 and CDR2: SNHLY, FYNNEI. Here the CDR3 reads CASRDLTSGESYNEQFF. In nucleotides, the CDR3 is TGTGCCAGCAGAGACCTCACTAGCGGCGAGTCCTACAATGAGCAGTTCTTC.

This chain joins TRBV4-1 and TRBJ2-7; the match to TRBD2 covers 9 bases. V was pared by 4 bases and J by 5 bases, with 6 bases of the junction left unmatched. The CDR3 is 14 amino acids. From germline, CDR1 is MGHRA and CDR2 YSYEKL. The CDR3 DNA follows: TGCGCCAGCAGCCGCGGGGCTAGCGGGGACGAGCAGTACTTC. Protein product: CASSRGASGDEQYF.

This clone was detected only once. The chain employs TRBV6-2 or TRBV6-3 and TRBJ1-5, with a weak D call TRBD1 (6 bases). CDR1 is MNHEY and CDR2 is SVGEGT in the germline V gene. Trimming pared 5 bases from V and 6 bases from J, leaving 14 bases between. The CDR3 contains 14 residues. The CDR3 DNA reads TGTGCCAGCAGTACCCACCTCAGGGGTCAGCCCCAGCATTTT. It encodes CASSTHLRGQPQHF.

The CDR3 loop reads CASSVNQGEDTQYF. CDR3 nucleotides: TGTGCCAGCAGTGTGAATCAGGGCGAGGATACGCAGTATTTT. This chain links TRBV27 with TRBJ2-3; tentative D call: TRBD1 (5 bases). V gave up 5 bases and J gave up 6 bases, with 15 bases separating them. The CDR3 is made up of 14 amino acids. The V gene's germline CDR1 is MNHEY and CDR2 SMNVEV (reference sequence).

This clone has a single count. The chain links TRBV7-6 to TRBJ1-1; possibly TRBD1 for D (6 bases). Germline V gives CDR1 SGHVS, CDR2 FNYEAQ. CDR3 length: 16 amino acids. Trimming pared 5 bases from V and 0 bases from J, leaving 16 bases between. For the CDR3, the DNA is TGTGCCAGCAGCAGAACGGCGACAGGCCTGAACACTGAAGCTTTCTTT. As protein: CASSRTATGLNTEAFF.

The chain couples TRBV3-1 (or the pseudogene TRBV3-2) to TRBJ1-1, with 8 nucleotides matching TRBD1. Germline V gene data show CDR1 as LGHDT and CDR2 as YNNKEL (reference sequence). The CDR3 loop spans 15 amino acids. The J segment lost 0 bases and the V segment lost 3 bases, leaving 3 bases of the junction unmatched. The DNA of the CDR3 is TGTGCCAGCAGCCATCAGACAGGGGTGAACACTGAAGCTTTCTTT. Its translation: CASSHQTGVNTEAFF.

V is TRBV2 and J is TRBJ1-2; a weak D match, TRBD1 (6 bases). V lost 4 bases and J 5 bases, leaving 14 bases between the germline ends. Per germline, CDR1 SNHLY and CDR2 FYNNEI. The CDR3 has 14 residues. The CDR3 DNA reads as TGTGCCAGCAGTGGTCCCAGGGGAGGGTATGGCTACACCTTC. Amino acids: CASSGPRGGYGYTF.

This clone was recorded only once. V gene TRBV27 combines with J gene TRBJ2-5; 10 bases map to TRBD2. V dropped 5 bases and J dropped 2; count of bases not matched to a gene: 5. The germline V gene has CDR1 MNHEY and CDR2 SMNVEV (reference sequence). The CDR3 consists of 15 residues. CDR3 loop: CASSTRLAGQETQYF. DNA for the CDR3: TGTGCCAGCAGTACCCGACTAGCGGGTCAAGAGACCCAGTACTTC.

This clone has only a few counts. The rearrangement links TRBV7-8 to TRBJ1-5, with 9 bases fitting TRBD1. CDR1 and CDR2 from the germline V gene are SGHVS and FQNEAQ. CDR3 length: 15 amino acids. V shed 5 bases and J 6 bases; nucleotides not matched to a gene: 8. CDR3 in amino acids: CASSLGDRDGQPQHF. CDR3 DNA sequence: TGTGCCAGCAGCCTGGGGGACAGGGACGGTCAGCCCCAGCATTTT.

To note about this clone: A read error is likely, as this CDR3 ends without the conserved phenylalanine or tryptophan. The DNA is omitted, as the CDR3 cannot be located on it reliably, and the CDR3 follows TCRdb's listing. The chain carries TRBV27 and TRBJ1-2. The CDR3 is 12 residues long, counting both termini. Germline-derived CDR1 and CDR2 are MNHEY and SMNVEV (reference sequence). CDR3 protein: CASSGGDGGKVV.

The chain recombines TRBV29-1 with TRBJ1-1; D is undetermined. V was cut by 0 bases and J by 6 bases, with 11 bases left in between. CDR1 is SQVTM and CDR2 is ANQGSEA in the germline V gene. CDR3 length equals 13 residues. In DNA, the CDR3 is TGCAGCGTTGAAGATCCTCAAGCGCCTGAAGCTTTCTTT. Encoded protein: CSVEDPQAPEAFF. The full variable domain, with the rest looked up from reference TRBV29-1 and TRBJ1-1, is SAVISQKPSRDICQRGTSLTIQCQVDSQVTMMFWYRQQPGQSLTLIATANQGSEATYESGFVIDKFPISRPNLTFSTLTVSNMSPEDSSIYLCSVEDPQAPEAFFGQGTRLTVV.

This clone was found once. The chain couples TRBV4-3 to TRBJ2-2, with 9 bases lining up with TRBD1. CDR1 and CDR2 (germline): LGHNA, YSLEER. This CDR3 spans 15 amino acids. Trimming cost V 4 bases and J 5 bases; bases outside gene matches: 5. Here the CDR3 reads CASSPYDRGTGELFF. The CDR3 DNA is TGCGCCAGCAGCCCGTATGACAGGGGGACCGGGGAGCTGTTTTTT.

This chain uses TRBV4-3 with TRBJ2-1; the D is unclear. There are 16 residues in the CDR3. Germline-derived CDR1 and CDR2 are LGHNA and YSLEER. Trimming removed 0 bases from V and 1 base from J, with 10 bases in between. CDR3 sequence (DNA): TGCGCCAGCAGCCAAGAAAAGCCCCCTTCCTACAATGAGCAGTTCTTC. Translating gives CASSQEKPPSYNEQFF.

This clone was counted a single time. This sequence joins TRBV29-1 and TRBJ1-4; D unclear. The CDR3 spans 14 residues. V shed 5 bases and J shed 0 bases, with 10 bases lying between them. The V gene's germline CDR1 is SQVTM and CDR2 ANQGSEA. The CDR3 DNA reads as TGCAGCGTTTTGGCAGATGCAACTAATGAAAAACTGTTTTTT. It yields the protein CSVLADATNEKLFF.

V gene TRBV30 combines with J gene TRBJ1-5; TRBD1 agrees at 7 bases. This CDR3 region has 16 residues. V dropped 3 bases and J dropped 7; count of bases not matched to a gene: 15. Looked up from germline, CDR1 is GTSNPN and CDR2 is SVGIG (reference sequence). CDR3 sequence reads: CAWSQTTGKWWQPQHF. The CDR3, as DNA: TGTGCCTGGAGCCAAACGACAGGGAAATGGTGGCAGCCCCAGCATTTT.